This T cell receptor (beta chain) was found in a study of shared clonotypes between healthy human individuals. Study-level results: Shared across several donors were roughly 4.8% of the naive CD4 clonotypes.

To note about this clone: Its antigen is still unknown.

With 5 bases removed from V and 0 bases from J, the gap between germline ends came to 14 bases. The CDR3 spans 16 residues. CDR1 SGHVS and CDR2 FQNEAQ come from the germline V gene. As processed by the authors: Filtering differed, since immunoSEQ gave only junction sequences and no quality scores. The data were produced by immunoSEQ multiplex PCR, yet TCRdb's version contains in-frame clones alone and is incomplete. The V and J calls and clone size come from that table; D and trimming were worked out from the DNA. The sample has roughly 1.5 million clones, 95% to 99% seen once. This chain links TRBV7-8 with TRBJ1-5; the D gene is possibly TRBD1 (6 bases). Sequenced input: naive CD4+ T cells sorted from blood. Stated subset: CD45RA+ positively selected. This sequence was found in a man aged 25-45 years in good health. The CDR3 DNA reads TGTGCCAGCAGCCCGCACGGGACAATTAGCAATCAGCCCCAGCATTTT. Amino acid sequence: CASSPHGTISNQPQHF. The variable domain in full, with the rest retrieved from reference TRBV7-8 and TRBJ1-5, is GAGVSQSPRYKVAKRGQDVALRCDPISGHVSLFWYQQALGQGPEFLTYFQNEAQLDKSGLPSDRFFAERPEGSVSTLKIQRTQQEDSAVYLCASSPHGTISNQPQHFGDGTRLSIL.